The 5 T cell receptor beta chains listed next were all sequenced from one sample in a study of T cell responses to AZD1222 COVID-19 vaccine. Sequenced by immunoSEQ multiplex PCR; TCRdb stores in-frame clones only, minus some. The sample shows 150,000 or so clones, about 91% of them seen only once. The sequences come from peripheral blood, collected 28 days after the second AZD1222 dose. Receptors were obtained from an adult who received the AZD1222 COVID-19 vaccine.

This clone showed up just once. The CDR3, as DNA: TGCAGTGGGTGGGAGCTGAAGGGCTACACCTTC. Protein sequence: CSGWELKGYTF. The V call is TRBV20-1, the J call TRBJ1-2; D unclear. Trimming left V 7 bases short and J 8 bases short, with 14 bases between. From germline, CDR1 is DFQATT and CDR2 SNEGSKA (reference sequence). The CDR3 consists of 11 residues.

V gene TRBV5-1 combines with J gene TRBJ1-1; 8 positions agree with TRBD1. The V and J ends lost 4 bases and 0 bases, in that order; junction bases with no gene match: 8. There are 16 residues in the CDR3. Germline lookup yields CDR1 SGHRS and CDR2 YFSETQ. The DNA of the CDR3 is TGCGCCAGCAGCCAAGGGGACAGGACGATGAACACTGAAGCTTTCTTT. It codes for CASSQGDRTMNTEAFF.

The chain recombines TRBV2 with TRBJ1-5, with TRBD1 identical over 8 bases. From germline, CDR1 is SNHLY and CDR2 FYNNEI. The CDR3 covers 13 residues. Trimming took 10 bases from V and 2 from J; bases not matched to a gene: 4. In DNA form, the CDR3 reads TGTGCCACTCAGGGGGCCGGCAATCAGCCCCAGCATTTT. Its protein product is CATQGAGNQPQHF.

The chain employs TRBV9 and TRBJ2-5; either TRBD1 or TRBD2 may fit D (5 bases each). V was clipped by 0 bases and J by 5 bases, with 14 bases between them. Germline assignment: CDR1 SGDLS and CDR2 YYNGEE. The CDR3 is 15 amino acids. The CDR3 nucleotides are TGTGCCAGCAGCGTAGAAAGAGGGGCAGGGGAGACCCAGTACTTC. As protein: CASSVERGAGETQYF.

This chain joins TRBV20-1 and TRBJ2-7; D unresolved. CDR1 and CDR2 (germline): DFQATT, SNEGSKA (reference sequence). The CDR3 is 13 amino acids. The V and J ends lost 3 bases and 4 bases respectively, with 13 bases between them. The CDR3 DNA reads as TGCAGTGCTAGTGTTCCAGTCTCGTACGAGCAGTACTTC. Amino acids: CSASVPVSYEQYF.